This is a list of T cell receptor beta chains from one sample in a study of blood T cells in healthy people across ages. TCRdb analysed the 5' RACE reads with MiXCR anew, one entry per CDR3 protein. In the table there are 1,500,000 or so distinct CDR3 sequences, 55% to 75% of which are singletons. Material: blood. All receptors come from a man aged 18-30 years in good health. CDR3s include the opening cysteine and the closing phenylalanine or tryptophan. Fields, in order: J gene, clone size, V gene, D gene, CDR3 protein, CDR3 DNA. D genes are given only for firm matches. Clone size, where shown, is once, few, many, or a class for clones that have expanded.

j_call: TRBJ2-7; clone_size: few; v_call: TRBV20-1; d_call: NA; cdr3_aa: CSAKQGGRYYEQYF; cdr3_nt: TGCAGTGCCAAACAGGGGGGGCGATACTACGAGCAGTACTTC
j_call: TRBJ1-2; clone_size: NA; v_call: TRBV27; d_call: NA; cdr3_aa: CASSPQQTAQRDYGYTF; cdr3_nt: TGTGCCAGCAGTCCCCAACAAACAGCCCAGAGGGACTATGGCTACACCTTC
j_call: TRBJ2-1; clone_size: few; v_call: TRBV20-1; d_call: TRBD2; cdr3_aa: CSARQTSGSYNEQFF; cdr3_nt: TGCAGTGCTAGGCAGACTAGCGGTTCCTACAATGAGCAGTTCTTC
j_call: TRBJ2-7; clone_size: NA; v_call: TRBV5-1; d_call: NA; cdr3_aa: CASSLSWASYEQYF; cdr3_nt: TGCGCCAGCAGCTTGAGTTGGGCATCCTACGAGCAGTACTTC
j_call: TRBJ1-5; clone_size: NA; v_call: TRBV12-3/TRBV12-4; d_call: NA; cdr3_aa: CASSLDRRNQPQHF; cdr3_nt: TGTGCCAGCAGTCTGGACAGAAGGAATCAGCCCCAGCATTTT
j_call: TRBJ2-1; clone_size: NA; v_call: TRBV27; d_call: NA; cdr3_aa: CASRLESDSYNEQFF; cdr3_nt: TGTGCCAGCAGACTAGAGTCGGACAGCTACAATGAGCAGTTCTTC
j_call: TRBJ2-3; clone_size: NA; v_call: TRBV7-2; d_call: NA; cdr3_aa: CASSLGIGQYF; cdr3_nt: TGTGCCAGCAGCTTGGGGATTGGGCAGTATTTT
j_call: TRBJ2-5; clone_size: NA; v_call: TRBV4-2; d_call: NA; cdr3_aa: CASSQDTGSTETQYF; cdr3_nt: TGTGCCAGCAGCCAAGATACGGGTAGCACGGAGACCCAGTACTTC
j_call: TRBJ2-7; clone_size: NA; v_call: TRBV9; d_call: TRBD2; cdr3_aa: CASSLGLAGREQYF; cdr3_nt: TGTGCCAGCAGCTTAGGACTAGCGGGAAGGGAGCAGTACTTC
j_call: TRBJ1-6; clone_size: NA; v_call: TRBV2; d_call: NA; cdr3_aa: CATLRNPYNSPLHF; cdr3_nt: TGTGCCACCCTTAGGAACCCCTATAATTCACCCCTCCACTTT
j_call: TRBJ2-7; clone_size: NA; v_call: TRBV20-1; d_call: NA; cdr3_aa: CSARLAGGGYEQYF; cdr3_nt: TGCAGTGCTAGACTGGCGGGTGGAGGCTACGAGCAGTACTTC
j_call: TRBJ2-1; clone_size: NA; v_call: TRBV6-4; d_call: NA; cdr3_aa: CASSGEAWGRQFF; cdr3_nt: TGTGCCAGCAGTGGGGAAGCATGGGGGAGGCAGTTCTTC
j_call: TRBJ2-1; clone_size: NA; v_call: TRBV4-3; d_call: NA; cdr3_aa: CASSQVPGRLSYNEQFF; cdr3_nt: TGCGCCAGCAGCCAAGTCCCGGGACGATTAAGCTACAATGAGCAGTTCTTC
j_call: TRBJ2-7; clone_size: NA; v_call: TRBV4-1; d_call: NA; cdr3_aa: CASSQVGGSRDEQYF; cdr3_nt: TGCGCCAGCAGCCAAGTTGGGGGATCGAGGGACGAGCAGTACTTC
j_call: TRBJ2-3; clone_size: NA; v_call: TRBV20-1; d_call: NA; cdr3_aa: CSASRRTITDTQYF; cdr3_nt: TGCAGTGCTTCCAGGAGGACAATCACAGATACGCAGTATTTT
j_call: TRBJ2-3; clone_size: NA; v_call: TRBV10-3; d_call: NA; cdr3_aa: CAIRPTGSTTDTQYF; cdr3_nt: TGTGCCATCAGGCCGACGGGTTCTACCACAGATACGCAGTATTTT
j_call: TRBJ1-1; clone_size: NA; v_call: TRBV28; d_call: TRBD1; cdr3_aa: CASLYRTGWPEAFF; cdr3_nt: TGTGCCAGCCTGTATCGGACAGGGTGGCCTGAAGCTTTCTTT
j_call: TRBJ2-7; clone_size: NA; v_call: TRBV4-1; d_call: NA; cdr3_aa: CASSQGLQGGRSYEQYF; cdr3_nt: TGCGCCAGCAGCCAAGGGCTACAGGGGGGGAGATCCTACGAGCAGTACTTC
j_call: TRBJ2-7; clone_size: NA; v_call: TRBV4-3; d_call: NA; cdr3_aa: CASSQDPRGRYEQYF; cdr3_nt: TGCGCCAGCAGCCAAGATCCCAGGGGACGTTACGAGCAGTACTTC
j_call: TRBJ2-2; clone_size: NA; v_call: TRBV3-1; d_call: NA; cdr3_aa: CASSLRGGGVTGELFF; cdr3_nt: TGTGCCAGCAGCCTCAGAGGTGGGGGAGTGACCGGGGAGCTGTTTTTT
j_call: TRBJ1-5; clone_size: NA; v_call: TRBV19; d_call: NA; cdr3_aa: CASTWGANQPQHF; cdr3_nt: TGTGCCAGTACCTGGGGAGCCAATCAGCCCCAGCATTTT
j_call: TRBJ2-1; clone_size: NA; v_call: TRBV4-1; d_call: NA; cdr3_aa: CASSPPQGMDEQFF; cdr3_nt: TGCGCCAGCAGCCCACCCCAGGGAATGGATGAGCAGTTCTTC
j_call: TRBJ2-7; clone_size: NA; v_call: TRBV4-1; d_call: NA; cdr3_aa: CASSHRVTSSYEQYF; cdr3_nt: TGCGCCAGCAGCCACAGGGTGACCAGCTCCTACGAGCAGTACTTC
j_call: TRBJ2-1; clone_size: NA; v_call: TRBV4-2; d_call: NA; cdr3_aa: CASSQVYGGVTYNEQFF; cdr3_nt: TGTGCCAGCAGCCAGGTCTATGGCGGTGTAACCTACAATGAGCAGTTCTTC
j_call: TRBJ2-7; clone_size: NA; v_call: TRBV20-1; d_call: TRBD2; cdr3_aa: CSARFRGGRSYEQYF; cdr3_nt: TGCAGTGCTAGATTCCGCGGGGGGCGCTCCTACGAGCAGTACTTC
j_call: TRBJ1-3; clone_size: NA; v_call: TRBV12-3/TRBV12-4; d_call: NA; cdr3_aa: CASIGRGRTIYF; cdr3_nt: TGTGCCAGCATCGGCCGGGGCCGCACCATATATTTT
j_call: TRBJ2-3; clone_size: NA; v_call: TRBV10-2; d_call: NA; cdr3_aa: CASSESAGHTQYF; cdr3_nt: TGCGCCAGCAGTGAGTCTGCTGGGCATACGCAGTATTTT
j_call: TRBJ2-7; clone_size: few; v_call: TRBV11-2; d_call: TRBD2; cdr3_aa: CASSHVGGRGQYF; cdr3_nt: TGTGCCAGCAGCCACGTCGGGGGGAGGGGGCAGTACTTC
j_call: TRBJ2-3; clone_size: NA; v_call: TRBV25-1; d_call: NA; cdr3_aa: CASSEFGRGKGTQYF; cdr3_nt: TGTGCCAGCAGTGAATTCGGCAGGGGCAAGGGTACGCAGTATTTT
j_call: TRBJ1-3; clone_size: NA; v_call: TRBV9; d_call: NA; cdr3_aa: CASSVRPGNTIYF; cdr3_nt: TGTGCCAGCAGCGTTCGACCTGGAAACACCATATATTTT
j_call: TRBJ1-2; clone_size: few; v_call: TRBV3-1; d_call: TRBD1; cdr3_aa: CASSQEGTGDLYGYTF; cdr3_nt: TGTGCCAGCAGCCAAGAGGGGACAGGGGACCTCTATGGCTACACCTTC
j_call: TRBJ1-2; clone_size: NA; v_call: TRBV29-1; d_call: NA; cdr3_aa: CSVATDLYGYTF; cdr3_nt: TGCAGCGTTGCTACGGATCTCTATGGCTACACCTTC
j_call: TRBJ2-7; clone_size: few; v_call: TRBV27; d_call: TRBD1; cdr3_aa: CASSAGTVEQYF; cdr3_nt: TGTGCCAGCAGTGCAGGGACAGTCGAGCAGTACTTC
j_call: TRBJ2-1; clone_size: NA; v_call: TRBV5-4; d_call: TRBD2; cdr3_aa: CASSKGGTRYEQFF; cdr3_nt: TGTGCCAGCAGCAAAGGCGGGACTAGGTATGAGCAGTTCTTC
j_call: TRBJ1-5; clone_size: NA; v_call: TRBV10-3; d_call: TRBD1; cdr3_aa: CATTGTGNQPQHF; cdr3_nt: TGTGCCACCACCGGGACAGGGAATCAGCCCCAGCATTTT
j_call: TRBJ2-5; clone_size: many; v_call: TRBV20-1; d_call: NA; cdr3_aa: CSARRAVGETQYF; cdr3_nt: TGCAGTGCTAGAAGGGCAGTTGGAGAGACCCAGTACTTC
j_call: TRBJ2-7; clone_size: NA; v_call: TRBV4-3; d_call: NA; cdr3_aa: CASSQVTGRYEQYF; cdr3_nt: TGCGCCAGCAGCCAAGTGACAGGGAGGTACGAGCAGTACTTC
j_call: TRBJ2-7; clone_size: once; v_call: TRBV6-5; d_call: TRBD1; cdr3_aa: CASNRGTGAHEQYF; cdr3_nt: TGTGCCAGCAACAGAGGGACAGGGGCCCACGAGCAGTACTTC
j_call: TRBJ2-5; clone_size: few; v_call: TRBV28; d_call: NA; cdr3_aa: CASSSRTGLGSTQYF; cdr3_nt: TGTGCCAGCAGTTCCCGGACCGGGCTAGGGTCGACCCAGTACTTC
j_call: TRBJ2-1; clone_size: once; v_call: TRBV15; d_call: NA; cdr3_aa: CATSPRGSVGNEQFF; cdr3_nt: TGTGCCACCAGCCCTAGGGGCTCCGTAGGCAATGAGCAGTTCTTC
j_call: TRBJ2-7; clone_size: NA; v_call: TRBV20-1; d_call: NA; cdr3_aa: CSASWDSRYEQYF; cdr3_nt: TGCAGTGCTAGTTGGGATTCTCGCTACGAGCAGTACTTC
j_call: TRBJ1-1; clone_size: NA; v_call: TRBV10-3; d_call: NA; cdr3_aa: CAISDPDPNTEAFF; cdr3_nt: TGTGCCATCAGTGATCCGGATCCGAACACTGAAGCTTTCTTT
j_call: TRBJ1-2; clone_size: NA; v_call: TRBV5-6; d_call: NA; cdr3_aa: CASSMGQFYGYTF; cdr3_nt: TGTGCCAGCAGCATGGGACAATTCTATGGCTACACCTTC
j_call: TRBJ2-1; clone_size: NA; v_call: TRBV15; d_call: NA; cdr3_aa: CATSKGISDEQFF; cdr3_nt: TGTGCCACCAGCAAGGGCATCAGCGATGAGCAGTTCTTC
j_call: TRBJ2-7; clone_size: NA; v_call: TRBV20-1; d_call: NA; cdr3_aa: CSAREVAGRFYEQYF; cdr3_nt: TGCAGTGCTAGAGAAGTGGCAGGAAGATTCTACGAGCAGTACTTC
j_call: TRBJ2-3; clone_size: many; v_call: TRBV27; d_call: NA; cdr3_aa: CASSLYGPLSTDTQYF; cdr3_nt: TGTGCCAGCAGTTTATACGGTCCCCTTAGCACAGATACGCAGTATTTT
j_call: TRBJ2-1; clone_size: NA; v_call: TRBV20-1; d_call: TRBD2; cdr3_aa: CSARTTSGIYNEQFF; cdr3_nt: TGCAGTGCGCGGACTACTAGCGGGATCTACAATGAGCAGTTCTTC
j_call: TRBJ2-7; clone_size: few; v_call: TRBV7-9; d_call: TRBD2; cdr3_aa: CASSSPGLATDEQYF; cdr3_nt: TGTGCCAGCAGCTCCCCGGGACTAGCGACGGACGAGCAGTACTTC
j_call: TRBJ1-1; clone_size: NA; v_call: TRBV4-1; d_call: NA; cdr3_aa: CASSQDRTDGEAFF; cdr3_nt: TGCGCCAGCAGCCAAGATAGGACTGACGGTGAAGCTTTCTTT
j_call: TRBJ2-4; clone_size: NA; v_call: TRBV12-3/TRBV12-4; d_call: TRBD1; cdr3_aa: CASSPGQGVINIQYF; cdr3_nt: TGTGCCAGCAGCCCGGGACAGGGAGTTATAAACATTCAGTACTTC
j_call: TRBJ2-2; clone_size: NA; v_call: TRBV7-2; d_call: NA; cdr3_aa: CASSLEATGPGELFF; cdr3_nt: TGTGCCAGCAGCTTAGAGGCAACAGGGCCCGGGGAGCTGTTTTTT
j_call: TRBJ2-7; clone_size: few; v_call: TRBV12-3/TRBV12-4; d_call: NA; cdr3_aa: CASSLGSRRVGGEQYF; cdr3_nt: TGTGCCAGCAGCTTAGGGTCCCGCAGGGTTGGTGGCGAGCAGTACTTC
j_call: TRBJ2-1; clone_size: NA; v_call: TRBV2; d_call: NA; cdr3_aa: CASNGGRNMGNEQFF; cdr3_nt: TGTGCCAGCAATGGGGGACGTAACATGGGCAATGAGCAGTTCTTC